This T cell receptor (beta chain) was sequenced for a study of T-cell memory formation after mild COVID-19. TCRdb re-analysed the 5' RACE reads in MiXCR, keeping a single row per CDR3 protein. Found here are 550,000 to 600,000 distinct CDR3 sequences, about a fifth of them singletons; the top ten hold 8.4%. Germline CDR1 is KGHDR and CDR2 is SFDVKD. CDR3 length: 19 amino acids. Germline trimming cut 1 base from V and 8 bases from J; bases unmatched to any gene: 16. Broader study findings: Pre-infection memory already had some responding clones, implying cross-reactive memory joined.

This clonotype has just a few counts. No antigen is known for it. Material: PBMCs or a T cell subset sorted from them (not recorded which). V gene TRBV24-1 combines with J gene TRBJ2-1; 10 bases agree with TRBD2. The TCR originated in an adult woman who had mild COVID-19 (a few samples of this study predate the infection). Cell type and time point are not known. The CDR3 nucleotides are TGTGCCACCAGTGATTTCAAGCGGGAGGGCGTCCCCCGGGGGGATGAGCAGTTCTTC. This sequence encodes CATSDFKREGVPRGDEQFF.